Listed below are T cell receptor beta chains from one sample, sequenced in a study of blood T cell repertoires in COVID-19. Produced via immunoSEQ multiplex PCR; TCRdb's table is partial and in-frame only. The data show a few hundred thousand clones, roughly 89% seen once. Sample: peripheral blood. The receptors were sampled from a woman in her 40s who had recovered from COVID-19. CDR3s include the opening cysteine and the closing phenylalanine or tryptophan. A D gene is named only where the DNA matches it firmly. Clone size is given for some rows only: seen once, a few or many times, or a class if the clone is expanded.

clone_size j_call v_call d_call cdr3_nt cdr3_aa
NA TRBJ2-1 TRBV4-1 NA TGCGCCAGCAGCCAAGATGACAGCTACAATGAGCAGTTCTTC CASSQDDSYNEQFF
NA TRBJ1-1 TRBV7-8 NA TGTGCCAGCGGAAAGGGGCCACCCTCTGAAGCTTTCTTT CASGKGPPSEAFF
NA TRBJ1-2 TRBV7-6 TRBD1 TGTGCCAGCAGCTCAAGGGCCGGGACAGGGGGTCTACGGAACTATGGCTACACCTTC CASSSRAGTGGLRNYGYTF
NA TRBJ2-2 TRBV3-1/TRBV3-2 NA TGTGCCAGCAGCCCGAGGGCTGGCGGGGGCGGCGGGGAGCTGTTTTTT CASSPRAGGGGGELFF
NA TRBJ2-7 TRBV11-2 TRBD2 TGTGCCAGCAGAACTAGCGGGAGAGCATACGAGCAGTACTTC CASRTSGRAYEQYF
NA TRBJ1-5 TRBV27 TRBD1 TGTGCCAGCAGTTCCCGGACAGGGGGATCGGGGCCCCAGCATTTT CASSSRTGGSGPQHF
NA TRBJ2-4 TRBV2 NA TGTGCCAGCAGTGATCAGGCGATATCTGACATTCAGTACTTC CASSDQAISDIQYF
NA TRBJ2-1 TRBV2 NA TGTGCCAGCAGTGAACTCAACAGATCTTCCTACAATGAGCAGTTCTTC CASSELNRSSYNEQFF
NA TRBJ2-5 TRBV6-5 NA TGTGCCAGCAGTTACTCTAGGGAGGAGACCCAGTACTTC CASSYSREETQYF
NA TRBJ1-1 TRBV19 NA TGTGCCAGTAGTATGGTCTACAACACTGAAGCTTTCTTT CASSMVYNTEAFF
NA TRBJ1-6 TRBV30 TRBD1 TGTGCCTGGAGTAAACAGGGGGAATCACCCCTCCACTTT CAWSKQGESPLHF
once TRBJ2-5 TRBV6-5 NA TGTGCCAGCAGTTTTCGCCGGGCAGGGCAAGAGACCCAGTACTTC CASSFRRAGQETQYF
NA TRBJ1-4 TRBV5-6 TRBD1 TGTGCCAGCAGCTTGGGGGGGATCGGGACAGGTTTTGAAAAACTGTTTTTT CASSLGGIGTGFEKLFF
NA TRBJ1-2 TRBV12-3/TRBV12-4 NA TGTGCCAGCACCTCCGGGTTCGGCGGCTACACCTTC CASTSGFGGYTF
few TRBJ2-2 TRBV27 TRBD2 TGTGCCAGCAGTCAGACTAGCGGGAGACATGCGGGCACCGGGGAGCTGTTTTTT CASSQTSGRHAGTGELFF
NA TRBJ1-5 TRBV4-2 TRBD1 TGTGCCAGCAGCCAAGGACAGGGGGCAAATCAGCCCCAGCATTTT CASSQGQGANQPQHF
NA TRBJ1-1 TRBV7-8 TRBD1 TGTGCCAGCAGCTTAGGGCCACAGGGGGGGACTGAAGCTTTCTTT CASSLGPQGGTEAFF
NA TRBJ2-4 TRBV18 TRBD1 TGTGCCAGACGACAGGGGGCCTTCGCCAAAAACATTCAGTACTTC CARRQGAFAKNIQYF
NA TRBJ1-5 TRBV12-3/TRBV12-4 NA TGTGCCAGCAGTTTGGCCGATCAGCCCCAGCATTTT CASSLADQPQHF
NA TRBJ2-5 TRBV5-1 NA TGCGCCAGCAGCTTGTCTGGGCGAGAGACCCAGTACTTC CASSLSGRETQYF
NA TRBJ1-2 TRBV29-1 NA TGCAGCGTGGACAGTGTCTATGGCTACACCTTC CSVDSVYGYTF
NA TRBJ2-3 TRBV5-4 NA TGTGCCAGCAGCGGGTGGGCGACAGGAGTTACAGATACGCAGTATTTT CASSGWATGVTDTQYF
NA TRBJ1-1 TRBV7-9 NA TGTGCCAGCACCAAAGCGACAGCAACGAACACTGAAGCTTTCTTT CASTKATATNTEAFF
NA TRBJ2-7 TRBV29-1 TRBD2 TGCAGCGTTGAAGGTGAGGGACTAGCGGGAGTTAGCTCCTACGAGCAGTACTTC CSVEGEGLAGVSSYEQYF
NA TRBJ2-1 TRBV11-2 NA TGTGCCAGCAGCCTTGAGCGGGCCTACTCCTACAATGAGCAGTTCTTC CASSLERAYSYNEQFF
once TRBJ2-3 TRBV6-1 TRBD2 TGTGCCAGCAGTGAAATCGGGGGTCGGACTAGCGGCACAGATACGCAGTATTTT CASSEIGGRTSGTDTQYF
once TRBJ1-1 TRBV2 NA TGTGCCAGCAGTGTCCGAGGGAACACTGAAGCTTTCTTT CASSVRGNTEAFF
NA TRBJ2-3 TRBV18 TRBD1 TGTGCCAGCTCACCACCGACAGGGGGCGAAGATACGCAGTATTTT CASSPPTGGEDTQYF
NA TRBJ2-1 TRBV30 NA TGTGCCTGGAGGCGAGGGGTGGGGGCAAATGAGCAGTTCTTC CAWRRGVGANEQFF
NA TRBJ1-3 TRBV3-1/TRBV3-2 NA TGTGCCAGCAGCCAACCCGGGGCTGGAAACACCATATATTTT CASSQPGAGNTIYF
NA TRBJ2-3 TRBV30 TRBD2 TGTGCCTGGAGTGGTTGGGCGGGAGGGCTGGCAGATACGCAGTATTTT CAWSGWAGGLADTQYF
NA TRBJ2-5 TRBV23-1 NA TGCGCCAGCAGTCAATCGGAGCAGAAGTACTTC CASSQSEQKYF
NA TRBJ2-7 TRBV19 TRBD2 TGTGCCAGTAGTCAATTGGGACTAGCGGAAGCCTACGAGCAGTACTTC CASSQLGLAEAYEQYF
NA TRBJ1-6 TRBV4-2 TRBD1 TGTGCCAGCAGCCAAGGGGGACAGGAGAATTCACCCCTCCACTTT CASSQGGQENSPLHF
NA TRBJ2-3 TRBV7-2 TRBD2 TGTGCCAGCAGCCCAAGCGGGACTATACCCACAGATACGCAGTATTTT CASSPSGTIPTDTQYF
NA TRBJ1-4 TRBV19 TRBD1 TGTGCCAGTAGTGCAGACCCAGGGGGCCATGAAAAACTGTTTTTT CASSADPGGHEKLFF
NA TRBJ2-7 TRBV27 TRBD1 TGTGCCAGCAGTTTATCCTCTCCGGGACAGGGCTACGAGCAGTACTTC CASSLSSPGQGYEQYF
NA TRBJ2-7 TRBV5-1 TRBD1 TGCGCCAGCAGCTCGGGGACAGGGTTCGACGAGCAGTACTTC CASSSGTGFDEQYF
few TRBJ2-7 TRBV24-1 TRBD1 TGTGCCACCAGTGACCCAGGGGGTGAGCAGTACTTC CATSDPGGEQYF
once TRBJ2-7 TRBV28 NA TGTGCCAGCAGTTTGGGCTCCCACTACGAGCAGTACTTC CASSLGSHYEQYF
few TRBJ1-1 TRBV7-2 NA TGTGCCAGCAGCTGGGCATCCCTCGTTACTGAAGCTTTCTTT CASSWASLVTEAFF
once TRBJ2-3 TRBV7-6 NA TGTGCCAGCAGCCCGGAAACCCTCCTGGACTTTCGGACAGATACGCAGTATTTT CASSPETLLDFRTDTQYF
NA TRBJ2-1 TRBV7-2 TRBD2 TGTGCCAGCAGCCGGGGACTAGCGGGAGGCTGGCAGTTCTTC CASSRGLAGGWQFF
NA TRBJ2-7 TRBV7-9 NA TGTGCCACCCAACGGGATCTCGTGGACGAGCAGTACTTC CATQRDLVDEQYF
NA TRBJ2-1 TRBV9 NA TGTGCCAGCAGCGTAGGTTGGGGGGACAGCCCTAGCTCCTACAATGAGCAGTTCTTC CASSVGWGDSPSSYNEQFF
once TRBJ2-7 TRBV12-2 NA TGTGCAAGTCGCTTAGCCCGGGACAGAGGATACGAGCAGTACTTC CASRLARDRGYEQYF
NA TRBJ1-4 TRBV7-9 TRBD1 TGTGCCAGCAGCATCCGGACAGGGGAAAATGAAAAACTGTTTTTT CASSIRTGENEKLFF